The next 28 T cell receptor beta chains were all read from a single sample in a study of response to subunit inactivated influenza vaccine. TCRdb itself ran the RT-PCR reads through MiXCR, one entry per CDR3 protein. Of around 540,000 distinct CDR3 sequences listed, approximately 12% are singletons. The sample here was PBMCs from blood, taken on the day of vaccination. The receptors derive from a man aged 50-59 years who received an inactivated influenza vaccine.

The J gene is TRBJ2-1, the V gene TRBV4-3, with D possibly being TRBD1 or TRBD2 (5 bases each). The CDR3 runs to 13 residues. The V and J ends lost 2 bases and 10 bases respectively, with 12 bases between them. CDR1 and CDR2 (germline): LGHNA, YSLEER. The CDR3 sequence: CASSQRPEGEQFF. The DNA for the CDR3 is TGCGCCAGCAGCCAACGACCCGAGGGGGAGCAGTTCTTC.

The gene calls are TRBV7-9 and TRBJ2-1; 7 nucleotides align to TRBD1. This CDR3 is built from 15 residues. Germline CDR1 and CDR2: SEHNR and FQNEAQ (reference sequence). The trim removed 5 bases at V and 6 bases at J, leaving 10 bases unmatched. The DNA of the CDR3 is TGTGCCAGCAGCACGAGGACAGGAGAGCTCAATGAGCAGTTCTTC. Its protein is CASSTRTGELNEQFF.

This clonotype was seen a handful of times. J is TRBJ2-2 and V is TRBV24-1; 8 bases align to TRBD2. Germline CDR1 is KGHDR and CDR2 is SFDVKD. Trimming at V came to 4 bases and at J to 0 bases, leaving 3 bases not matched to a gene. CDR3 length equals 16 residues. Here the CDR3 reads CATSDAGLANTGELFF. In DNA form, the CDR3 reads TGTGCCACCAGTGACGCGGGACTAGCGAACACCGGGGAGCTGTTTTTT.

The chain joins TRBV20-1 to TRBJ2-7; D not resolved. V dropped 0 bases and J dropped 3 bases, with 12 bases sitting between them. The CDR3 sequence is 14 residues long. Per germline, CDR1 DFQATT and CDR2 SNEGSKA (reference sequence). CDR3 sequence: CSARDGFGIYEQYF. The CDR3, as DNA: TGCAGTGCTAGAGACGGGTTTGGAATCTACGAGCAGTACTTC.

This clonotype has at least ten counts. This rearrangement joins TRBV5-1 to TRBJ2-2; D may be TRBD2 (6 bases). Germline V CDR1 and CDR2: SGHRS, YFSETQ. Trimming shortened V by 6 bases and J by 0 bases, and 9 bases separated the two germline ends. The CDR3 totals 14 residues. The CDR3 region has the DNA TGCGCCAGCAAGGGACTGACGAACACCGGGGAGCTGTTTTTT. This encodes CASKGLTNTGELFF.

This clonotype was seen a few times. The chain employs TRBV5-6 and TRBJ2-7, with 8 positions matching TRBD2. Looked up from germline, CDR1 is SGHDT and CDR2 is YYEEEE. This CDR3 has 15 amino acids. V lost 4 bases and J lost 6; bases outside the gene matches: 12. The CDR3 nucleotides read TGTGCCAGCAGCCCCTCGTTCCGACTAGCGACCGAGCAGTACTTC. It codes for CASSPSFRLATEQYF.

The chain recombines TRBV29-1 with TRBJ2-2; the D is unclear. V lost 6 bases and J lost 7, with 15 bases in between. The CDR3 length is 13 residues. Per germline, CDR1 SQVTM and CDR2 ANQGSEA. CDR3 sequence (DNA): TGCAGCGTCCGTGAGCAGCCCGGCGGGGAGCTGTTTTTT. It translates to CSVREQPGGELFF.

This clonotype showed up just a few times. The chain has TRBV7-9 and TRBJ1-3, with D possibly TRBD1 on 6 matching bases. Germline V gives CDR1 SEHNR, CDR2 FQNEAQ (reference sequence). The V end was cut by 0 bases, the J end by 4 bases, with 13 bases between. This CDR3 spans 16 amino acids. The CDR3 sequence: CASSLAPGGSGNTIYF. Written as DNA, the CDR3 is TGTGCCAGCAGCTTAGCGCCGGGGGGCTCAGGAAACACCATATATTTT.

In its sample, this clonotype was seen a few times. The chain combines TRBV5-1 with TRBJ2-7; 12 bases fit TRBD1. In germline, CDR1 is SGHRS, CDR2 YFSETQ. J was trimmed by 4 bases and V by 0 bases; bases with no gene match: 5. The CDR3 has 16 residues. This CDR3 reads CASSLVGDRGPYEQYF. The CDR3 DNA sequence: TGCGCCAGCAGCTTGGTGGGGGACAGGGGGCCGTACGAGCAGTACTTC.

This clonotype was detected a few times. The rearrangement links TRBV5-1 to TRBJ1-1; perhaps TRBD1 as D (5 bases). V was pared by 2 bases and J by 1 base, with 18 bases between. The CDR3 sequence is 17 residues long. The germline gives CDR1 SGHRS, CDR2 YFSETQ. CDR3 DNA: TGCGCCAGCAGCTTTTCAAATCAGGGTGGCCCGAACACTGAAGCTTTCTTT. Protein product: CASSFSNQGGPNTEAFF.

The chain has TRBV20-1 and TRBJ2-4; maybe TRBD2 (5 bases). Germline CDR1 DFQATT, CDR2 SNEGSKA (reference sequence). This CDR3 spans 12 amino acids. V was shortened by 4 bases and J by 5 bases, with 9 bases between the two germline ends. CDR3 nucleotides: TGCAGTGCTAAGCTAGCTCAAAACATTCAGTACTTC. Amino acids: CSAKLAQNIQYF.

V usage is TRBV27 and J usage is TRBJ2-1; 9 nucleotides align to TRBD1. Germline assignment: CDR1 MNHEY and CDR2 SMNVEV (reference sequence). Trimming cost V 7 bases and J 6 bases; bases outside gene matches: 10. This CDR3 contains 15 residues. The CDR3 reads CASTKGGQGSNEQFF. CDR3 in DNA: TGTGCCAGCACTAAGGGGGGACAGGGAAGCAATGAGCAGTTCTTC.

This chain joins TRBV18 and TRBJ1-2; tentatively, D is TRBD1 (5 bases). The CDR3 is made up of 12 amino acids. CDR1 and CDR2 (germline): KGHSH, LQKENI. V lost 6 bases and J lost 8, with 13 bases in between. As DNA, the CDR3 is TGTGCCAGCTCTCCCACCCGGGACGGCTACACCTTC. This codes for CASSPTRDGYTF. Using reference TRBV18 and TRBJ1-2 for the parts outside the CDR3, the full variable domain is NAGVMQNPRHLVRRRGQEARLRCSPMKGHSHVYWYRQLPEEGLKFMVYLQKENIIDESGMPKERFSAEFPKEGPSILRIQQVVRGDSAAYFCASSPTRDGYTFGSGTRLTVV.

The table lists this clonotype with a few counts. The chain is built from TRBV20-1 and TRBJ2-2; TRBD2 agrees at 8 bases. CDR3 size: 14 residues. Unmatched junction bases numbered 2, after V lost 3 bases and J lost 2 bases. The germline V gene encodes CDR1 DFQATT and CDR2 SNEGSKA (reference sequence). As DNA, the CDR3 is TGCAGTGCTAGCACTAGCGGTAACACCGGGGAGCTGTTTTTT. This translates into CSASTSGNTGELFF.

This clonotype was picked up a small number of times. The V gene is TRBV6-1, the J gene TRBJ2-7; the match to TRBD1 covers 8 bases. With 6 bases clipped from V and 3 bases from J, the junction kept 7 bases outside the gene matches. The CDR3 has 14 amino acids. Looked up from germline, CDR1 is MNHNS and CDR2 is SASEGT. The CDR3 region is CASRSGTGFYEQYF. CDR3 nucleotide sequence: TGTGCCAGCAGGTCCGGGACAGGTTTCTACGAGCAGTACTTC.

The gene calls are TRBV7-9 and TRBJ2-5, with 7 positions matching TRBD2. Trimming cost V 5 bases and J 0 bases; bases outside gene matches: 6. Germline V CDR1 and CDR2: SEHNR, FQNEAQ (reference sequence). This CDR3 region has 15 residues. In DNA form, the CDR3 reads TGTGCCAGCAGCCCCCGACTAGCCTACCAAGAGACCCAGTACTTC. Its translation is CASSPRLAYQETQYF.

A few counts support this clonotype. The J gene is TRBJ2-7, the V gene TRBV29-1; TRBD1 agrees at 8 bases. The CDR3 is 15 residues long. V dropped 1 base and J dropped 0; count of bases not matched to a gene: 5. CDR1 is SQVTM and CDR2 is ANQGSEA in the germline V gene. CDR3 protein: CSVEAGGFNSYEQYF. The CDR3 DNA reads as TGCAGCGTTGAAGCAGGGGGCTTTAACTCCTACGAGCAGTACTTC.

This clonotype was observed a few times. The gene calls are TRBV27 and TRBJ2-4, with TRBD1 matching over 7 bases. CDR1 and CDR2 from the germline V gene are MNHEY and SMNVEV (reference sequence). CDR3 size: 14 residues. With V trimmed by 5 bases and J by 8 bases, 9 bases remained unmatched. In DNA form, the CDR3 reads TGTGCCAGCAGTCCCTATAACAGGGGAGACATTCAGTACTTC. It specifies CASSPYNRGDIQYF.

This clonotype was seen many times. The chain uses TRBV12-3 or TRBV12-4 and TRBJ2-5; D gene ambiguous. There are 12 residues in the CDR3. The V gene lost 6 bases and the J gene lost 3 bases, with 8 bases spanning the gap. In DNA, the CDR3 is TGTGCCAGCAGCATAGGCGAAGAGACCCAGTACTTC. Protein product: CASSIGEETQYF.

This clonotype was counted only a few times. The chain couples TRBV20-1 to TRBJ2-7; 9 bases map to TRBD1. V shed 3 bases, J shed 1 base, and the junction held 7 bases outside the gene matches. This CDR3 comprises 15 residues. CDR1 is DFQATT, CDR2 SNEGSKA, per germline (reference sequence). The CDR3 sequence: CSASLLGTGSYEQYF. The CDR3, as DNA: TGCAGTGCTAGCCTCCTCGGGACAGGGTCCTACGAGCAGTACTTC.

The CDR3 coding sequence is TGCAGCGTTGATCGCTATGGGACTAGAGACGAGCAGTACTTC. This codes for CSVDRYGTRDEQYF. V and J are TRBV29-1 and TRBJ2-7; 8 positions agree with TRBD2. Germline V CDR1 and CDR2: SQVTM, ANQGSEA. The CDR3 sequence is 14 residues long. Trimming at V came to 3 bases and at J to 5 bases, leaving 9 bases not matched to a gene.

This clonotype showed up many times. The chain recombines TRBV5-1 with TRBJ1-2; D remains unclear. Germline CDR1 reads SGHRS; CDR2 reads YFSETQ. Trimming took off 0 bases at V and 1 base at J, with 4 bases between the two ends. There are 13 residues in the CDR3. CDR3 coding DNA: TGCGCCAGCAGCTTGGTCAGTAACTATGGCTACACCTTC. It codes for CASSLVSNYGYTF.

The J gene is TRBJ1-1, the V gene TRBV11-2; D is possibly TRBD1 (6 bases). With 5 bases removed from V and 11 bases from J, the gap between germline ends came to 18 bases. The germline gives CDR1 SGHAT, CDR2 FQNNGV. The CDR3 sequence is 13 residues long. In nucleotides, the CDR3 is TGTGCCAGCAGCCCACTCACCTTTAGGGGGGCTTTCTTT. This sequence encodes CASSPLTFRGAFF.

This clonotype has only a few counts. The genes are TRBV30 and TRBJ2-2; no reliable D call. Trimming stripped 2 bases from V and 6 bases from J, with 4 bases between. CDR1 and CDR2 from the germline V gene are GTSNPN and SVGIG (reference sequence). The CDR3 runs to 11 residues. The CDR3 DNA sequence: TGTGCCTGGAGTCCGCCCGGGGAGCTGTTTTTT. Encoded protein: CAWSPPGELFF.

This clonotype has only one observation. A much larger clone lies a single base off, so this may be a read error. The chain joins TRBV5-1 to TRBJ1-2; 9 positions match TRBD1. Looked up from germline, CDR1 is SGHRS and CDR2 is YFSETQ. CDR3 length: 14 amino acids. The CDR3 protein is CACSSGTGYYGYTF. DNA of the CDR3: TGCGCCTGCAGCTCCGGGACAGGGTACTATGGCTACACCTTC.

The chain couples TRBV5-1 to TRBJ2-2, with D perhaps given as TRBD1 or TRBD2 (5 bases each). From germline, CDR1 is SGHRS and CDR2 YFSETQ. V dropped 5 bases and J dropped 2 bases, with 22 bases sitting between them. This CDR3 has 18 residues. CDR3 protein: CASRQRPVGPINTGELFF. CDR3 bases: TGCGCCAGCAGACAACGCCCGGTGGGACCGATAAACACCGGGGAGCTGTTTTTT.

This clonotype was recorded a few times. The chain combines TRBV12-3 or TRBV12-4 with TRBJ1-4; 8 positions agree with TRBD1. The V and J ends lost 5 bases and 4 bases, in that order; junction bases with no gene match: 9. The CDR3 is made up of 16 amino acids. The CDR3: CASSASPGQVNEKLFF. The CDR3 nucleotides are TGTGCCAGCAGTGCCTCTCCGGGACAGGTTAATGAAAAACTGTTTTTT.

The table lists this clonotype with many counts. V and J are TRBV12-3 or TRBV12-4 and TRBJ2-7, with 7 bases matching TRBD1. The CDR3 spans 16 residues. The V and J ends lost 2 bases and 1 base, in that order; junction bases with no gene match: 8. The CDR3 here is CASSLLGQINSYEQYF. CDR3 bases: TGTGCCAGCAGTTTATTGGGACAGATAAATTCCTACGAGCAGTACTTC.